This passage covers 8 T cell receptor beta chains from one sample sequenced in a study of identical twins. A single record per CDR3 protein comes from TCRdb applying MiXCR to the 5' RACE reads. This table holds a few hundred thousand distinct CDR3 sequences, 10% to 13% found once. The specimen sequenced was memory T cells sorted from blood. These receptors all come from a man in his fifties or sixties in good health.

This clonotype was detected ten times or more. V usage is TRBV2 and J usage is TRBJ2-3; D perhaps matches TRBD1 (6 bases). V was clipped by 9 bases and J by 2 bases, with 12 bases between them. CDR3 length: 13 residues. The germline CDR1 and CDR2 sequences are SNHLY and FYNNEI. The DNA of the CDR3 is TGTGCCAGTATCACAGGGTCCACAGATACGCAGTATTTT. This encodes CASITGSTDTQYF.

The rearrangement joins TRBV9 to TRBJ2-1, with a weak D call TRBD2 (6 bases). The CDR3 consists of 16 residues. The ends were cut back, 4 bases at V and 6 bases at J, with 20 bases in the middle. Germline loops: CDR1 SGDLS, CDR2 YYNGEE. CDR3 nucleotide sequence: TGTGCCAGCAGCCCGGGGAGACTAGGTTCGGTCAATGAGCAGTTCTTC. This encodes CASSPGRLGSVNEQFF. The entire variable domain, with the rest obtained from reference TRBV9 and TRBJ2-1, is as follows: DSGVTQTPKHLITATGQRVTLRCSPRSGDLSVYWYQQSLDQGLQFLIQYYNGEERAKGNILERFSAQQFPDLHSELNLSSLELGDSALYFCASSPGRLGSVNEQFFGPGTRLTVL.

The J gene is TRBJ2-3, the V gene TRBV6-1; a possible D gene is TRBD1 (6 bases). V lost 6 bases and J lost 2, with 15 bases in between. This CDR3 comprises 15 residues. Germline CDR1 reads MNHNS; CDR2 reads SASEGT. The CDR3 DNA is TGTGCCAGCAGAGGGGGTCGATGGTCCACAGATACGCAGTATTTT. The encoded protein is CASRGGRWSTDTQYF.

In its sample, this clonotype was seen many times. The chain joins TRBV9 to TRBJ2-1; D perhaps matches TRBD1 (5 bases). The CDR3 runs to 16 residues. CDR1 is SGDLS and CDR2 is YYNGEE in the germline V gene. V was trimmed by 3 bases and J by 0 bases, leaving 13 bases between them. CDR3 amino acids: CASSARQSSSYNEQFF. CDR3 coding DNA: TGTGCCAGCAGCGCCCGACAGTCAAGCTCCTACAATGAGCAGTTCTTC.

The CDR3 here is CASSLRLAGVLEQYF. The CDR3 DNA reads TGTGCCAGCAGTTTAAGACTAGCGGGAGTACTCGAGCAGTACTTC. The rearrangement uses TRBV27 and TRBJ2-7; 12 positions match TRBD2. The CDR3 is 15 residues long. With V trimmed by 2 bases and J by 6 bases, 5 bases remained unmatched. Germline CDR1 MNHEY, CDR2 SMNVEV (reference sequence).

This clonotype was seen at least ten times. This chain connects TRBV15 to TRBJ2-7; D might be TRBD2 (6 bases). CDR3 size: 15 residues. The germline V and J ends were trimmed by 0 bases and 12 bases, with 21 bases remaining between them. Germline V gives CDR1 LNHNV, CDR2 YYDKDF (reference sequence). The CDR3 is CATSRDGTASLHRYF. The CDR3 DNA follows: TGTGCCACCAGCAGAGATGGGACTGCCTCTCTCCATCGGTACTTC. Full variable domain (outside the CDR3, taken from reference TRBV15 and TRBJ2-7): DAMVIQNPRYQVTQFGKPVTLSCSQTLNHNVMYWYQQKSSQAPKLLFHYYDKDFNNEADTPDNFQSRRPNTSFCFLDIRSPGLGDTAMYLCATSRDGTASLHRYFGPGTRLTVT.

This clonotype occurred many times. The chain joins TRBV3-1 to TRBJ2-1, with 8 bases fitting TRBD1. V lost 2 bases, J lost 5 bases, and 5 bases stayed unmatched. There are 15 residues in the CDR3. Germline CDR1 LGHDT, CDR2 YNNKEL (reference sequence). The CDR3 sequence is CASSQTGTGDNEQFF. The CDR3 nucleotides are TGTGCCAGCAGCCAAACCGGGACAGGAGACAATGAGCAGTTCTTC.

The chain carries TRBV7-2 and TRBJ2-3, with D possibly matching TRBD1 (5 bases). V lost 5 bases to trimming and J lost 0 bases, with 12 bases between them. CDR3 length: 15 residues. From germline, CDR1 is SGHTA and CDR2 FQGNSA. Here the CDR3 reads CASSRGLPSTDTQYF. The CDR3 DNA reads TGTGCCAGCAGCAGGGGTCTTCCTAGCACAGATACGCAGTATTTT.